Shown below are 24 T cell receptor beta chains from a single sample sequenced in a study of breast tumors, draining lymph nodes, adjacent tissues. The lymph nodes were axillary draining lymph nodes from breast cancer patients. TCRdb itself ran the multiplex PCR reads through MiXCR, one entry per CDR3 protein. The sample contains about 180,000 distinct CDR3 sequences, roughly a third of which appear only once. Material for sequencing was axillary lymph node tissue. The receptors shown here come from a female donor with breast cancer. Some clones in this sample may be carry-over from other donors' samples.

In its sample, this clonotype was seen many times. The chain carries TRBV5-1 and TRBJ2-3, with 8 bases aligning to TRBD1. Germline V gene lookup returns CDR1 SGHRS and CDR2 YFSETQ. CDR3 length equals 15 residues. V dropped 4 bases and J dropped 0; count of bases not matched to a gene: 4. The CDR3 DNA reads TGCGCCAGCAGCAGAGACAGGGGAAGCACAGATACGCAGTATTTT. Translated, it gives CASSRDRGSTDTQYF.

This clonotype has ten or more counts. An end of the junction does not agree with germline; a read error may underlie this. The CDR3 sequence is CANSWDREPQHF. CDR3 in DNA: TGTGCCAACAGCTGGGACAGGGAGCCCCAGCATTTT. The V call is TRBV7-2, the J call TRBJ1-5; TRBD1 aligns across 9 bases. CDR3 length equals 12 residues. Per germline, CDR1 SGHTA and CDR2 FQGNSA.

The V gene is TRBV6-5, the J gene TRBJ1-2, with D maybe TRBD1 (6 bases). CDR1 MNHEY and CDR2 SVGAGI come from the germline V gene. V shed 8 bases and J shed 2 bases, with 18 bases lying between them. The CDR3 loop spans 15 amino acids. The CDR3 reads CASFPSITGNYGYTF. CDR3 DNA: TGTGCCAGCTTTCCCTCAATAACAGGGAACTATGGCTACACCTTC.

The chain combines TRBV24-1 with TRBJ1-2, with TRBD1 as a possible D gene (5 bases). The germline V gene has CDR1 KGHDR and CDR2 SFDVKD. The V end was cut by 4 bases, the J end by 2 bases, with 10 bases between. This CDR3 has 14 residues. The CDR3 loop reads CATSDSTENYGYTF. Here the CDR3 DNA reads TGTGCCACCAGTGACTCGACAGAGAACTATGGCTACACCTTC.

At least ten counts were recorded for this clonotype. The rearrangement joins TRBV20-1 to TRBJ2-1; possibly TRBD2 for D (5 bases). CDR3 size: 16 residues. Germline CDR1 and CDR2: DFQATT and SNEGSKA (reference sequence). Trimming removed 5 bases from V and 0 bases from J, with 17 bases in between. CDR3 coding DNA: TGCAGTGCTGAGGGTGGGGAAGGGAGCTCCTACAATGAGCAGTTCTTC. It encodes CSAEGGEGSSYNEQFF.

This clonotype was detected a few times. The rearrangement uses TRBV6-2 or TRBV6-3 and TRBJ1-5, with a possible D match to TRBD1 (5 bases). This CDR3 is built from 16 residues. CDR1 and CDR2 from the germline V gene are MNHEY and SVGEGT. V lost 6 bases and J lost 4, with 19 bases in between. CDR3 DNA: TGTGCCAGCAGACGCCACGATGGGGGTTATAATCAGCCCCAGCATTTT. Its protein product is CASRRHDGGYNQPQHF.

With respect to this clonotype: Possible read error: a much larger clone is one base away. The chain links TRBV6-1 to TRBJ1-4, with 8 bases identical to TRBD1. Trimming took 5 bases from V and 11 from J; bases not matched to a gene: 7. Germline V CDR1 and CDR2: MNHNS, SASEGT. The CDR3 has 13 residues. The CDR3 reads CASSHSTGAKLFF. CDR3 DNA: TGTGCCAGCAGTCATTCGACAGGGGCGAAACTGTTTTTT.

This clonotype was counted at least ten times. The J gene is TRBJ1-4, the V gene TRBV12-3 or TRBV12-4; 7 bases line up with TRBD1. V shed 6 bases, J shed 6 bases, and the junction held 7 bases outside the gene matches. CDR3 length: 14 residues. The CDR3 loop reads CASRLGQEDEKLFF. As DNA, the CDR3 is TGTGCCAGCAGGCTCGGACAGGAGGATGAAAAACTGTTTTTT.

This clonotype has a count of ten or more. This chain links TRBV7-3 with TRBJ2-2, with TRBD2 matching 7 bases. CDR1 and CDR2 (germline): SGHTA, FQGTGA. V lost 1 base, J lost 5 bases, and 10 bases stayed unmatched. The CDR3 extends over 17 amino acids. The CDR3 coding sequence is TGTGCCAGCAGCTTAAGAGGTGCAGTTAGCGGGACCGGGGAGCTGTTTTTT. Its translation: CASSLRGAVSGTGELFF.

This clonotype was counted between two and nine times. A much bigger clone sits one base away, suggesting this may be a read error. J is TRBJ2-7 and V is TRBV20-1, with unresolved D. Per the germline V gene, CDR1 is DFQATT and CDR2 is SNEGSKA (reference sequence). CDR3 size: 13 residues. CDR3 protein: CSARKDTFYAQYF. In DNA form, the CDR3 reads TGCAGTGCTAGAAAGGATACTTTCTACGCGCAGTACTTC.

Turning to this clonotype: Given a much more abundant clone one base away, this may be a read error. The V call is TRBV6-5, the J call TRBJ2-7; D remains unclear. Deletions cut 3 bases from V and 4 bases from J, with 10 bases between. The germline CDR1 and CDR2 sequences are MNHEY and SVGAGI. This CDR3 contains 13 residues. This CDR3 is CASSYSLEYEQYF. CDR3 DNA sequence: TGTGCCAGCAGTTATTCGCTTGAGTACGAGCAGTACTTC.

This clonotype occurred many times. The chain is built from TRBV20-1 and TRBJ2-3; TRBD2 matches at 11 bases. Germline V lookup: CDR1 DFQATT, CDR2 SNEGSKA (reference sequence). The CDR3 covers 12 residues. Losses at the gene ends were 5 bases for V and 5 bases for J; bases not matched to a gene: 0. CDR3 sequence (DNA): TGCAGTGCTGGACTAGCGGGAGATACGCAGTATTTT. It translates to CSAGLAGDTQYF.

CDR3 protein: CASSSLDGTGGPSYEQYF. CDR3 bases: TGTGCCAGCAGCTCCCTGGACGGGACAGGGGGGCCCTCCTACGAGCAGTACTTC. J is TRBJ2-7 and V is TRBV7-9; 11 nucleotides align to TRBD1. The CDR3 contains 18 residues. In germline, CDR1 is SEHNR, CDR2 FQNEAQ (reference sequence). Germline trimming cut 4 bases from V and 0 bases from J; bases unmatched to any gene: 11.

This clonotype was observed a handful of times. CDR3 DNA: TGTGCCAGAAGGCCCCCCCCGGACAGCCGTACTACAATCTATGGCTACACCTTC. Translating gives CARRPPPDSRTTIYGYTF. The chain carries TRBV6-4 and TRBJ1-2; possible D gene TRBD1, 6 bases. The V and J ends lost 9 bases and 4 bases respectively, with 30 bases between them. Germline CDR1 and CDR2: MRHNA and SNTAGT. The CDR3 is 18 amino acids.

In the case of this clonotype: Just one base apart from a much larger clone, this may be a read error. The CDR3 DNA is TGTGCCAGCAGCGTGGGCCTAGCGGGAGACCCCTACGAGCAGTACTTC. Amino acids: CASSVGLAGDPYEQYF. This chain uses TRBV9 with TRBJ2-7, with TRBD2 matching over 10 bases. The V segment lost 2 bases and the J segment 2 bases; nucleotides outside the gene matches: 7. The germline CDR1 and CDR2 sequences are SGDLS and YYNGEE. The CDR3 contains 16 residues. Complete variable domain (other parts from reference TRBV9 and TRBJ2-7): DSGVTQTPKHLITATGQRVTLRCSPRSGDLSVYWYQQSLDQGLQFLIQYYNGEERAKGNILERFSAQQFPDLHSELNLSSLELGDSALYFCASSVGLAGDPYEQYFGPGTRLTVT.

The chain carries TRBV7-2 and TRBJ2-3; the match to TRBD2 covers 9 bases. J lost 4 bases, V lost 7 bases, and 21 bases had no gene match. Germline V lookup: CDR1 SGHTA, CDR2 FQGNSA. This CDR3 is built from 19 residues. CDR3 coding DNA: TGTGCCAGCACTCACCCTACCTATATGGCGGGGGGGAACCCAGATACGCAGTATTTT. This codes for CASTHPTYMAGGNPDTQYF.

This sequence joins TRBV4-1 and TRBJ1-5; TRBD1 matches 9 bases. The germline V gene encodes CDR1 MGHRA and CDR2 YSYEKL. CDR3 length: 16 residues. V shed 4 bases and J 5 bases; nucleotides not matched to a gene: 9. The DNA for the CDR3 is TGCGCCAGCAGCCGGACAGGGGTAGCAGGAGATCAGCCCCAGCATTTT. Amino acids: CASSRTGVAGDQPQHF.

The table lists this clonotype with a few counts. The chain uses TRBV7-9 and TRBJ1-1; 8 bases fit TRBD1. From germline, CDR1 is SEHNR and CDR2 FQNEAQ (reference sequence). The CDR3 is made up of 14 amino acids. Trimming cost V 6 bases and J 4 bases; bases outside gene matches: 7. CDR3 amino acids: CASRSGGRGTEAFF. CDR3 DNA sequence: TGTGCCAGCAGGTCAGGGGGCAGGGGCACTGAAGCTTTCTTT.

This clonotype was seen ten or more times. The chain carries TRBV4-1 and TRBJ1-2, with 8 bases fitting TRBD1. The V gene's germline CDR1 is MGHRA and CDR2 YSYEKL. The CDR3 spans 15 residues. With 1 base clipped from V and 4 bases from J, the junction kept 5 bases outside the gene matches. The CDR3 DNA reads TGCGCCAGCAGCCAAGGACAGGGGCAAGGCTATGGCTACACCTTC. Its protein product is CASSQGQGQGYGYTF.

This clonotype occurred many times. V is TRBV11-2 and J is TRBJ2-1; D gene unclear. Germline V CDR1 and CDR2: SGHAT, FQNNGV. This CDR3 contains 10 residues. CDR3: CGIAPTEQFF. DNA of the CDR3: TGTGGCATAGCCCCCACTGAGCAGTTCTTC.

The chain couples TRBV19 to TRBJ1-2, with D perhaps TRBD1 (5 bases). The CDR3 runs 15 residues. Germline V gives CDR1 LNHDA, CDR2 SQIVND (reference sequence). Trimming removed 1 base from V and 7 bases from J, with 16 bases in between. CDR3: CASSIAWGDRVGYTF. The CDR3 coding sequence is TGTGCCAGTAGTATAGCCTGGGGGGATCGGGTTGGCTACACCTTC.

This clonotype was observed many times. CDR3 region: CASSIAGDSFFYGYTF. CDR3 nucleotides: TGTGCCAGTAGTATCGCGGGGGATAGCTTTTTCTATGGCTACACCTTC. The rearrangement links TRBV19 to TRBJ1-2; weak D call: TRBD1 (5 bases). The germline CDR1 and CDR2 sequences are LNHDA and SQIVND (reference sequence). V lost 3 bases and J lost 4, with 18 bases in between. The CDR3 runs 16 residues.

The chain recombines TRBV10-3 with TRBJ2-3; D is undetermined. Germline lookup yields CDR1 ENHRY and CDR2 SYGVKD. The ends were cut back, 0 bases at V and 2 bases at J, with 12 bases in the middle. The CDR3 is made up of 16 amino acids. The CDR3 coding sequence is TGTGCCATCAGTGAGTCGATGGGGATGTACACAGATACGCAGTATTTT. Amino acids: CAISESMGMYTDTQYF.

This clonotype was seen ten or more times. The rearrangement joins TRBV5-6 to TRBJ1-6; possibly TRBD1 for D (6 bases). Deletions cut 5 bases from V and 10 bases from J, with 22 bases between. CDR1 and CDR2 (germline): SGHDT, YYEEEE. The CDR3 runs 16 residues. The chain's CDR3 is CASSYQYRVERSPLHF. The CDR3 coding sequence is TGTGCCAGCAGTTATCAATACAGGGTAGAAAGATCACCCCTCCACTTT.